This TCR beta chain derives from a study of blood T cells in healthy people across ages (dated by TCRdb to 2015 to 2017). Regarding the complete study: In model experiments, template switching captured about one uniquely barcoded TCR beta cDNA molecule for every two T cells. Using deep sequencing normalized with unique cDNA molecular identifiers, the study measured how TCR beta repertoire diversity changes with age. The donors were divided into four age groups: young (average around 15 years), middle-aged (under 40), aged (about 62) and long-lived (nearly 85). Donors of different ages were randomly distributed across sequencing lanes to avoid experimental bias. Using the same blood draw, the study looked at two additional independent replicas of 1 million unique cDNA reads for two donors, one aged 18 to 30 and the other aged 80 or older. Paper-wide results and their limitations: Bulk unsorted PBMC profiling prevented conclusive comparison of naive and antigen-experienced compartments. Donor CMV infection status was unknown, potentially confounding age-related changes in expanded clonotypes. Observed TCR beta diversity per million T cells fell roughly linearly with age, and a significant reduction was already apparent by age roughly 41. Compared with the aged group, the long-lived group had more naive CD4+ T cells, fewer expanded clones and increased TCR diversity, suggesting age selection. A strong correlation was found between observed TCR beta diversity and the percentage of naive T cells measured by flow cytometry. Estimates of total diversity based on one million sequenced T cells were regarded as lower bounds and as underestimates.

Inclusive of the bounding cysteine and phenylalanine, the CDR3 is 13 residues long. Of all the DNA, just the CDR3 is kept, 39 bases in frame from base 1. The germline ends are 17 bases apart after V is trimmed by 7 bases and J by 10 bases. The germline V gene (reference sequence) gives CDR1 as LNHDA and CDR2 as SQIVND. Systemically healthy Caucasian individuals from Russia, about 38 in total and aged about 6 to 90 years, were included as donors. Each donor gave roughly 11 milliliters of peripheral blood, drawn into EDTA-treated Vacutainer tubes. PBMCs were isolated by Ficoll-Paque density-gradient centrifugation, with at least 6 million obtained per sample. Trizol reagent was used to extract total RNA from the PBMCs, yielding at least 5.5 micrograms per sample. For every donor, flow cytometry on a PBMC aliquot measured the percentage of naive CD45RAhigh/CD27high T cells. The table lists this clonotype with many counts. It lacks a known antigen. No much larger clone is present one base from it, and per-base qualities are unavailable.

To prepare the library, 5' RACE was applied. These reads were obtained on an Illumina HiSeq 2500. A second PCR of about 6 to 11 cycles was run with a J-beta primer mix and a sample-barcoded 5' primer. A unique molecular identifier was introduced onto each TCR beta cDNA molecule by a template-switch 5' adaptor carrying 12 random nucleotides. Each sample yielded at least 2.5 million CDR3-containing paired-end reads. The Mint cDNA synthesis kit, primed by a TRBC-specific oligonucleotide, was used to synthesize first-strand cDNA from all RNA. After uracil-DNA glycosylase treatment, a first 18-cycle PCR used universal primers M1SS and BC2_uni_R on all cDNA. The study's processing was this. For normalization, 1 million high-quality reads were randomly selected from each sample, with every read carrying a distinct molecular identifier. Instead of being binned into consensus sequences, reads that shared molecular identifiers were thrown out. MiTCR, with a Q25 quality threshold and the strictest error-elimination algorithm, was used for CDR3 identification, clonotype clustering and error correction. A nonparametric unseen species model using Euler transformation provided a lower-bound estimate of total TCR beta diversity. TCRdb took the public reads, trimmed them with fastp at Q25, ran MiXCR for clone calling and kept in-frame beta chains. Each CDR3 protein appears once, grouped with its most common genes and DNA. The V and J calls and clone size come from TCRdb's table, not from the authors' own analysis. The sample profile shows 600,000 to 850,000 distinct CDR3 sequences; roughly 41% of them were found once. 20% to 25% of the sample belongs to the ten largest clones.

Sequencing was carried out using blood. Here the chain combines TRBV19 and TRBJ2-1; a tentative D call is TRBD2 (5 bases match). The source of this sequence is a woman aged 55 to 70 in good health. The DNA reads TGTGCCAGTACGGGCGGTACGGGAAGAGAGCAGTTCTTC. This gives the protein CASTGGTGREQFF.